Presented here are 27 T cell receptor beta chains from one specimen sequenced in a study of blood T cells in healthy people across ages. Primed by a sample-barcoded 5' primer and a J-beta primer mix, a second PCR proceeded for 7 to 11 cycles. TCRdb reprocessed the 5' RACE reads via MiXCR and lists one record per CDR3 protein. The sample lists around 1.5 million distinct CDR3 sequences; approximately 59% were seen once. The sequenced material came from blood. The receptor source for this set is a man aged 18 to 29 in good health.

The CDR3 DNA follows: TGCGCCAGCAGACTAAGCGGGGTGAGCACAGATACGCAGTATTTT. Translated, it gives CASRLSGVSTDTQYF. V is TRBV4-3 and J is TRBJ2-3; 7 bases line up with TRBD2. The CDR3 runs 15 residues. Trimming took 6 bases from V and 0 from J; bases not matched to a gene: 6. CDR1 and CDR2 (germline): LGHNA, YSLEER.

V gene TRBV3-1 combines with J gene TRBJ1-5; D gene uncertain. Looked up from germline, CDR1 is LGHDT and CDR2 is YNNKEL (reference sequence). V lost 0 bases and J lost 6, with 9 bases in between. This CDR3 has 14 amino acids. The CDR3 region is CASSQDSLSQPQHF. The CDR3 nucleotides are TGTGCCAGCAGCCAAGATAGTTTAAGTCAGCCCCAGCATTTT.

The gene calls are TRBV6-2 or TRBV6-3 and TRBJ2-7; 8 nucleotides align to TRBD1. Trimming at V came to 5 bases and at J to 5 bases, leaving 5 bases not matched to a gene. The germline CDR1 and CDR2 sequences are MNHEY and SVGEGT. CDR3 length equals 13 residues. The CDR3, as DNA: TGTGCCAGCAGTCCTCGACAGGGGAACGAGCAGTACTTC. Its translation is CASSPRQGNEQYF.

CDR3 in amino acids: CASSQEKTTGPNYGYTF. CDR3 nucleotides: TGCGCCAGCAGCCAAGAAAAAACGACAGGTCCCAACTATGGCTACACCTTC. This chain uses TRBV4-3 with TRBJ1-2, with TRBD1 as a possible D gene (6 bases). CDR1 is LGHNA, CDR2 YSLEER, per germline. The V gene lost 0 bases and the J gene lost 2 bases, with 16 bases spanning the gap. The CDR3 is made up of 17 amino acids.

This chain uses TRBV10-3 with TRBJ2-1; weak D call: TRBD1 (8 bases). CDR1 and CDR2 (germline): ENHRY, SYGVKD. The CDR3 totals 16 residues. Trimming stripped 4 bases from V and 6 bases from J, with 19 bases between. CDR3 sequence: CAISGPPGGTGNEQFF. The CDR3 DNA reads as TGTGCCATCAGTGGACCCCCCGGGGGGACAGGCAATGAGCAGTTCTTC.

The chain employs TRBV7-9 and TRBJ2-1; no firm D call. V shed 1 base and J shed 2 bases, with 12 bases lying between them. From germline, CDR1 is SEHNR and CDR2 FQNEAQ (reference sequence). The CDR3 runs 16 residues. In DNA form, the CDR3 reads TGTGCCAGCAGCTTAGATGCGATACCCACCTACAATGAGCAGTTCTTC. Amino acid sequence: CASSLDAIPTYNEQFF.

This clonotype was counted once. The chain uses TRBV5-1 and TRBJ2-5; a possible D gene is TRBD2 (5 bases). Per germline, CDR1 SGHRS and CDR2 YFSETQ. The CDR3 has 14 amino acids. Trimming cost V 3 bases and J 5 bases, with 14 bases left between them. The chain's CDR3 is CASSSDYFQETQYF. The CDR3 nucleotides read TGCGCCAGCAGCTCAGACTATTTTCAGGAGACCCAGTACTTC. Using reference TRBV5-1 and TRBJ2-5 for the parts outside the CDR3, the full variable domain is KAGVTQTPRYLIKTRGQQVTLSCSPISGHRSVSWYQQTPGQGLQFLFEYFSETQRNKGNFPGRFSGRQFSNSRSEMNVSTLELGDSALYLCASSSDYFQETQYFGPGTRLLVL.

This clonotype occurred many times. This rearrangement joins TRBV28 to TRBJ2-5; tentatively, D is TRBD1 (6 bases). Trimming shortened V by 4 bases and J by 4 bases, and 10 bases separated the two germline ends. CDR3 size: 13 residues. Germline V gives CDR1 MDHEN, CDR2 SYDVKM. DNA for the CDR3: TGTGCCAGCAGTTCACAGGGTGGAGAGACCCAGTACTTC. The encoded protein is CASSSQGGETQYF.

This clonotype has more than one count but fewer than ten. The chain employs TRBV4-3 and TRBJ1-1; D may be TRBD1 (5 bases). Germline CDR1 and CDR2: LGHNA and YSLEER. The germline V and J ends were trimmed by 0 bases and 5 bases, with 16 bases remaining between them. The CDR3 runs 16 residues. The chain's CDR3 is CASSQEGVGDRTEAFF. As DNA, the CDR3 is TGCGCCAGCAGCCAAGAAGGGGTAGGGGACCGGACTGAAGCTTTCTTT.

There are a few counts of this clonotype. The V gene is TRBV12-3 or TRBV12-4, the J gene TRBJ2-4; 7 nucleotides line up with TRBD2. The CDR3 spans 21 residues. Trimming at V came to 6 bases and at J to 0 bases, leaving 23 bases not matched to a gene. The CDR3 sequence is CASSPLGGGSPYELAKNIQYF. In nucleotides, the CDR3 is TGTGCCAGCAGCCCCTTGGGGGGAGGGAGCCCATACGAACTAGCCAAAAACATTCAGTACTTC.

The CDR3 coding sequence is TGTGCCAGCAGTTTGGGTCCCGGATGGCCACCCCTCCACTTT. Encoded protein: CASSLGPGWPPLHF. J is TRBJ1-6 and V is TRBV27; D gene ambiguous. V was shortened by 3 bases and J by 11 bases, with 14 bases between the two germline ends. Germline assignment: CDR1 MNHEY and CDR2 SMNVEV (reference sequence). The CDR3 length is 14 residues.

The rearrangement uses TRBV7-9 and TRBJ1-6; 7 positions agree with TRBD1. V lost 5 bases to trimming and J lost 6 bases; unmatched junction nucleotides: 7. The germline V gene encodes CDR1 SEHNR and CDR2 FQNEAQ (reference sequence). The CDR3 runs 15 residues. The CDR3 loop reads CASSPPGQSNSPLHF. In DNA, the CDR3 is TGTGCCAGCAGCCCACCGGGACAGAGTAATTCACCCCTCCACTTT.

This clonotype was counted a few times. The CDR3 sequence is CSVEGQLGTGPANYGYTF. DNA of the CDR3: TGCAGCGTTGAAGGACAGCTCGGGACAGGACCCGCTAACTATGGCTACACCTTC. J is TRBJ1-2 and V is TRBV29-1; 8 positions match TRBD1. This CDR3 spans 18 amino acids. V was clipped by 1 base and J by 0 bases; unmatched bases: 13. In germline, CDR1 is SQVTM, CDR2 ANQGSEA.

This chain joins TRBV4-1 and TRBJ1-5; D unresolved. The CDR3 totals 19 residues. V dropped 2 bases and J dropped 0 bases, with 20 bases sitting between them. Per the germline V gene, CDR1 is MGHRA and CDR2 is YSYEKL. CDR3 loop: CASSQTIPGQGFSNQPQHF. The CDR3 bases are TGCGCCAGCAGCCAAACTATCCCGGGCCAAGGATTTAGCAATCAGCCCCAGCATTTT.

This clonotype was picked up a small number of times. V is TRBV12-3 or TRBV12-4 and J is TRBJ2-5; 7 nucleotides line up with TRBD1. The CDR3 totals 13 residues. J gave up 5 bases and V 6 bases, and 6 bases lay outside the gene matches. Here the CDR3 DNA reads TGTGCCAGCAGCTTGACAGGGTGGGAGACCCAGTACTTC. This encodes CASSLTGWETQYF.

The chain joins TRBV20-1 to TRBJ2-7, with 8 bases fitting TRBD2. The last part of the DNA fits TRBJ2-5 better; the J call may be wrong. This CDR3 is built from 14 residues. Germline CDR1 reads DFQATT; CDR2 reads SNEGSKA (reference sequence). CDR3: CSASKGGLDATQYF. The CDR3 nucleotides are TGCAGTGCTAGTAAGGGGGGACTAGATGCGACCCAGTACTTC.

The gene calls are TRBV6-2 or TRBV6-3 and TRBJ1-2; 9 bases are a match to TRBD1. CDR3 length: 13 amino acids. Germline V gene data show CDR1 as MNHEY and CDR2 as SVGEGT. The trim removed 6 bases at V and 4 bases at J, leaving 3 bases unmatched. CDR3 DNA sequence: TGTGCCAGCAGACAGGGGGCTGTCTATGGCTACACCTTC. Translated, it gives CASRQGAVYGYTF.

This clonotype was found a few times. The chain recombines TRBV5-1 with TRBJ2-7; D is unclear. CDR3 length: 15 residues. Trimming cost V 2 bases and J 3 bases, with 15 bases left between them. CDR1 SGHRS and CDR2 YFSETQ come from the germline V gene. The CDR3 coding sequence is TGCGCCAGCAGCTTAGAGACCGGTTTGTTCTACGAGCAGTACTTC. It specifies CASSLETGLFYEQYF.

The rearrangement joins TRBV13 to TRBJ1-1; D remains ambiguous. The germline V gene encodes CDR1 PRHDT and CDR2 FYEKMQ (reference sequence). V was clipped by 0 bases and J by 6 bases, with 17 bases between them. This CDR3 contains 16 residues. CDR3 amino acids: CASSLGPGEGVAEAFF. The CDR3 coding sequence is TGTGCCAGCAGCTTAGGCCCCGGGGAGGGAGTCGCTGAAGCTTTCTTT.

V gene TRBV24-1 combines with J gene TRBJ1-2, with a weak D call TRBD1 (5 bases). CDR3 length: 14 amino acids. Germline V lookup: CDR1 KGHDR, CDR2 SFDVKD. Trimming pared 5 bases from V and 6 bases from J, leaving 15 bases between. This chain's CDR3 is CATSGKGMGHGYTF. CDR3 sequence (DNA): TGTGCCACCAGTGGGAAGGGGATGGGACATGGCTACACCTTC.

This rearrangement joins TRBV6-5 to TRBJ1-2; 7 positions match TRBD1. CDR1 and CDR2 from the germline V gene are MNHEY and SVGAGI. CDR3 length: 15 residues. J was trimmed by 4 bases and V by 2 bases; bases with no gene match: 7. CDR3 sequence (DNA): TGTGCCAGCAGTTACGGCGAGGGACAGCTCTATGGCTACACCTTC. Encoded protein: CASSYGEGQLYGYTF.

In its sample, this clonotype was seen a few times. The chain has TRBV6-1 and TRBJ1-1; 9 bases fit TRBD1. This CDR3 is built from 16 residues. The V and J ends lost 8 bases and 0 bases, in that order; junction bases with no gene match: 10. Germline CDR1 is MNHNS and CDR2 is SASEGT. As DNA, the CDR3 is TGTGCCAGCCGGAGCGGACAGGGGATGATGAACACTGAAGCTTTCTTT. It translates to CASRSGQGMMNTEAFF.

The chain combines TRBV21-1 with TRBJ2-1. TRBV21-1 is deemed a pseudogene. The CDR3 has 14 residues. The CDR3 reads CASSTTDRRNEQFF. Written as DNA, the CDR3 is TGTGCCAGCAGCACAACGGACCGACGCAATGAGCAGTTCTTC.

The chain carries TRBV6-5 and TRBJ1-2; TRBD1 agrees at 8 bases. The CDR3 has 14 amino acids. CDR1 is MNHEY, CDR2 SVGAGI, per germline. V gave up 5 bases and J gave up 4 bases; unmatched junction bases: 6. This CDR3 reads CASSTWTGSYGYTF. As DNA, the CDR3 is TGTGCCAGCAGTACCTGGACAGGGAGCTATGGCTACACCTTC.

This clonotype turned up a few times. The chain joins TRBV7-2 to TRBJ2-7; D remains unclear. The CDR3 has 12 residues. CDR1 and CDR2 (germline): SGHTA, FQGNSA. V lost 6 bases, J lost 3 bases, and 9 bases lay in between. CDR3 residues: CASRDNYYEQYF. The CDR3 DNA is TGTGCCAGCAGAGATAATTACTACGAGCAGTACTTC. Full variable domain (outside the CDR3, taken from reference TRBV7-2 and TRBJ2-7): GAGVSQSPSNKVTEKGKDVELRCDPISGHTALYWYRQSLGQGLEFLIYFQGNSAPDKSGLPSDRFSAERTGGSVSTLTIQRTQQEDSAVYLCASRDNYYEQYFGPGTRLTVT.

In this sample, this clonotype turned up a few times. The chain uses TRBV6-6 and TRBJ2-7, with 8 nucleotides matching TRBD1. The germline CDR1 and CDR2 sequences are MNHNY and SVGAGI (reference sequence). The CDR3 sequence is 15 residues long. V lost 5 bases and J lost 3; bases outside the gene matches: 9. The CDR3 sequence is CASSLDRGRNYEQYF. The CDR3 DNA follows: TGTGCCAGCAGTCTCGACAGGGGTCGCAACTACGAGCAGTACTTC.

This clonotype showed up just a few times. V is TRBV5-1 and J is TRBJ2-7, with 11 bases fitting TRBD2. The CDR3 is 17 residues long. The V gene end was trimmed by 0 bases and the J gene end by 4 bases; junction bases not matched to a gene: 9. Per the germline V gene, CDR1 is SGHRS and CDR2 is YFSETQ. The CDR3 loop is CASSLADVSGRAYEQYF. CDR3 nucleotide sequence: TGCGCCAGCAGCTTGGCAGATGTTAGCGGGAGGGCATACGAGCAGTACTTC. The full variable domain, rest sourced from reference TRBV5-1 and TRBJ2-7, is KAGVTQTPRYLIKTRGQQVTLSCSPISGHRSVSWYQQTPGQGLQFLFEYFSETQRNKGNFPGRFSGRQFSNSRSEMNVSTLELGDSALYLCASSLADVSGRAYEQYFGPGTRLTVT.